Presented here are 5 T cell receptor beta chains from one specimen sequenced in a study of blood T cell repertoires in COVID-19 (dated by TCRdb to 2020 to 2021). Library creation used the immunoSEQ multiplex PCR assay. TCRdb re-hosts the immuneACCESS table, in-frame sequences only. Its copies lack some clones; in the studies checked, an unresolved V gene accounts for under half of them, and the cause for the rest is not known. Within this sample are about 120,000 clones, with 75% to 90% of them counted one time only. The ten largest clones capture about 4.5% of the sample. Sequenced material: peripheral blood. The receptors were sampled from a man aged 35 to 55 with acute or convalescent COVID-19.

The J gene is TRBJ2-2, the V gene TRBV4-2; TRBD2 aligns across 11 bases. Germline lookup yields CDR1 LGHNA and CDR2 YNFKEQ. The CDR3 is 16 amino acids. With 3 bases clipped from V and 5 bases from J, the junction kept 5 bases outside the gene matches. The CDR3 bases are TGTGCCAGCAGCCAGGAGGGACTAGCGGCTACCGGGGAGCTGTTTTTT. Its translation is CASSQEGLAATGELFF.

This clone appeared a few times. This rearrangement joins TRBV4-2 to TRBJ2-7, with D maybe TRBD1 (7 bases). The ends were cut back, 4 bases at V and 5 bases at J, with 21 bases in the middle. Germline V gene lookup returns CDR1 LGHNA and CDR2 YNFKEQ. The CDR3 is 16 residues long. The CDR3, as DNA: TGTGCCAGCAGCCTCACCCCCCAGGGGGGCATCCACGAGCAGTACTTC. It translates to CASSLTPQGGIHEQYF.

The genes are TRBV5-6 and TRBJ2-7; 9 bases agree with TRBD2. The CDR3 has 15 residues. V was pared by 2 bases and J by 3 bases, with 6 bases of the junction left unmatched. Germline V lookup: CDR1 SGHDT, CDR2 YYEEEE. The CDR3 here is CASSLSGRPHYEQYF. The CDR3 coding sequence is TGTGCCAGCAGCTTAAGCGGGAGGCCACACTACGAGCAGTACTTC.

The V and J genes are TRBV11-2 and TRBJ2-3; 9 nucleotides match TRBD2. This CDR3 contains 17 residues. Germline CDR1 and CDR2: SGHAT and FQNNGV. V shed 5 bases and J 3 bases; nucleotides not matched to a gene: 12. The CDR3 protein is CASSPWTSELGTDTQYF. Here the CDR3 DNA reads TGTGCCAGCAGCCCGTGGACTAGCGAGTTGGGGACAGATACGCAGTATTTT.

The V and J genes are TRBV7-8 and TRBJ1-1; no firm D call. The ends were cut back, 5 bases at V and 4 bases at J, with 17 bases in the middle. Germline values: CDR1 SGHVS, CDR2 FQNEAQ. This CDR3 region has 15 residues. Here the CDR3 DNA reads TGTGCCAGCAGCGCCGCACGTCTAGTGGGCACTGAAGCTTTCTTT. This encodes CASSAARLVGTEAFF.